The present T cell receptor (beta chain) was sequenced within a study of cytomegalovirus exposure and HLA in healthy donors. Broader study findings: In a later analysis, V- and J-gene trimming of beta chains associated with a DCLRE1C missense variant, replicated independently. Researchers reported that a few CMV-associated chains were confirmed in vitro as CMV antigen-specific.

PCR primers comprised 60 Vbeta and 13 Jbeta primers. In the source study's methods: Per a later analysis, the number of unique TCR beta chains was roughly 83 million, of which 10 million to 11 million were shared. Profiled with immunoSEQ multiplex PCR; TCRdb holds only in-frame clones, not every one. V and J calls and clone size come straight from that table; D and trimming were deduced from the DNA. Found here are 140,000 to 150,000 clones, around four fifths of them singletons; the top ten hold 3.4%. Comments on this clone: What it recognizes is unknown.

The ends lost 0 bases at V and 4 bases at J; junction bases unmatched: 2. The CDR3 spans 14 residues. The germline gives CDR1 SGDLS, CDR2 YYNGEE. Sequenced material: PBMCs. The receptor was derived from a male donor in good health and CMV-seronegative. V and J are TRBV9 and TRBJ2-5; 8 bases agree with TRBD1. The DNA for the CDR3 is TGTGCCAGCAGCGTAGATGGACAGGGAGAGACCCAGTACTTC. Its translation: CASSVDGQGETQYF.